These 18 T cell receptor beta chains were sequenced from one sample in a study of beta chain features in type 1 diabetes. Overall study results and limits: A moderate, significant TCRB CDR3 shortening appeared in type 1 diabetes across four CD4+ subsets.

Antigens of these TCRs are unknown. Isolated RNA was reverse transcribed in full, so expressed TCRB transcripts were sequenced. Profiled with immunoSEQ multiplex PCR; TCRdb holds only in-frame clones, not every one. The sample shows some 330,000 clones, approximately 12% of them seen only once. Sequencing was done on a sample of naive CD4+ T cells from blood. The receptor source for this set is a woman aged 18-30 years with type 1 diabetes.

V gene TRBV5-4 combines with J gene TRBJ1-2; D is ambiguous. Germline V gene data show CDR1 as SGHNT and CDR2 as YYREEE (reference sequence). The CDR3 extends over 13 amino acids. V was shortened by 6 bases and J by 9 bases, with 18 bases between the two germline ends. The DNA of the CDR3 is TGTGCCAGCACCGAAGGACTTCAACGGAGCTACACCTTC. This translates into CASTEGLQRSYTF.

This chain joins TRBV5-1 and TRBJ1-5, with 9 bases lining up with TRBD1. Per germline, CDR1 SGHRS and CDR2 YFSETQ. This CDR3 has 16 amino acids. J was trimmed by 6 bases and V by 4 bases; bases with no gene match: 11. The CDR3 coding sequence is TGCGCCAGCAGCCCGGGGTGGGACAGGGTGATTCAGCCCCAGCATTTT. Protein: CASSPGWDRVIQPQHF.

The chain is built from TRBV11-2 and TRBJ2-1, with 8 bases aligning to TRBD2. Germline CDR1 and CDR2: SGHAT and FQNNGV. V dropped 4 bases and J dropped 4; count of bases not matched to a gene: 3. The CDR3 totals 14 residues. CDR3 DNA: TGTGCCAGCAGCTCCCCTAGCGGGTACAATGAGCAGTTCTTC. This gives the protein CASSSPSGYNEQFF.

This chain's CDR3 is CASSIVATGSNQPQHF. CDR3 DNA sequence: TGTGCCAGTAGTATAGTAGCGACAGGGAGCAATCAGCCCCAGCATTTT. The chain recombines TRBV19 with TRBJ1-5, with 7 nucleotides matching TRBD1. This CDR3 comprises 16 residues. Germline CDR1 is LNHDA and CDR2 is SQIVND (reference sequence). The trim removed 1 base at V and 1 base at J, leaving 4 bases unmatched.

The J gene is TRBJ1-5, the V gene TRBV28; D gene uncertain. The ends were cut back, 1 base at V and 5 bases at J, with 3 bases in the middle. The germline gives CDR1 MDHEN, CDR2 SYDVKM. The CDR3 is made up of 12 amino acids. Here the CDR3 reads CASSLSDQPQHF. The CDR3 DNA follows: TGTGCCAGCAGTTTATCAGATCAGCCCCAGCATTTT.

The J gene is TRBJ1-5, the V gene TRBV30, with D perhaps matching TRBD1 (5 bases). Germline V lookup: CDR1 GTSNPN, CDR2 SVGIG (reference sequence). This CDR3 comprises 14 residues. V lost 0 bases and J 5 bases, leaving 11 bases between the germline ends. CDR3 nucleotides: TGTGCCTGGAGTGTACGAAGGGGCGATCAGCCCCAGCATTTT. Amino acids: CAWSVRRGDQPQHF.

This clone was found a few times. The chain carries TRBV29-1 and TRBJ2-5; 8 bases agree with TRBD2. The CDR3 runs to 15 residues. Germline CDR1 and CDR2: SQVTM and ANQGSEA. J lost 4 bases, V lost 4 bases, and 11 bases had no gene match. The CDR3 region is CSVVSGLAVSETQYF. The CDR3 region has the DNA TGCAGCGTTGTGTCCGGACTAGCAGTATCAGAGACCCAGTACTTC.

The genes are TRBV10-3 and TRBJ2-7, with 7 nucleotides matching TRBD1. In germline, CDR1 is ENHRY, CDR2 SYGVKD. This CDR3 region has 15 residues. J gave up 0 bases and V 4 bases, and 6 bases lay outside the gene matches. This CDR3 is CAISGSQGFSYEQYF. The DNA for the CDR3 is TGTGCCATCAGTGGCTCACAGGGGTTCTCCTACGAGCAGTACTTC.

The chain joins TRBV7-2 to TRBJ1-4; 9 bases are shared with TRBD1. The CDR3 spans 15 residues. V shed 1 base, J shed 8 bases, and the junction held 5 bases outside the gene matches. Germline lookup yields CDR1 SGHTA and CDR2 FQGNSA. Here the CDR3 reads CASSLVGTGNEKLFF. The CDR3 DNA reads as TGTGCCAGCAGCTTAGTAGGGACAGGGAACGAAAAACTGTTTTTT.

This clone was counted between two and nine times. The chain carries TRBV7-9 and TRBJ2-3; tentative D call: TRBD1 (6 bases). This CDR3 contains 16 residues. Trimming cost V 0 bases and J 5 bases, with 15 bases left between them. Germline CDR1 reads SEHNR; CDR2 reads FQNEAQ (reference sequence). The CDR3 is CASSLALMRGRDTQYF. The CDR3 DNA reads as TGTGCCAGCAGCTTAGCTCTGATGAGGGGGAGAGATACGCAGTATTTT.

The chain carries TRBV28 and TRBJ1-2; D is unresolved. Germline V gene lookup returns CDR1 MDHEN and CDR2 SYDVKM. V was shortened by 4 bases and J by 8 bases, with 11 bases between the two germline ends. The length of the CDR3 is 12 residues. The CDR3 loop is CASSSPREGYTF. The DNA of the CDR3 is TGTGCCAGCAGTTCCCCCCGGGAAGGCTACACCTTC.

This clone was counted only a few times. The chain recombines TRBV18 with TRBJ2-6; TRBD2 matches 9 bases. V lost 3 bases, J lost 0 bases, and 6 bases stayed unmatched. This CDR3 comprises 18 residues. The germline CDR1 and CDR2 sequences are KGHSH and LQKENI. The CDR3 loop reads CASSPKRGDTSGANVLTF. CDR3 coding DNA: TGTGCCAGCTCACCGAAGCGGGGGGATACCTCTGGGGCCAACGTCCTGACTTTC.

This clone was recorded a few times. V and J are TRBV7-9 and TRBJ1-2, with D uncertain. The CDR3 covers 13 residues. V dropped 5 bases and J dropped 5 bases, with 12 bases sitting between them. Germline CDR1 and CDR2: SEHNR and FQNEAQ (reference sequence). The CDR3 region has the DNA TGTGCCAGCAGCGGGGTCGGCGGGTATGGCTACACCTTC. Its protein is CASSGVGGYGYTF.

This clone was counted between two and nine times. This chain links TRBV28 with TRBJ1-1, with D possibly matching TRBD1 (6 bases). Germline CDR1 and CDR2: MDHEN and SYDVKM. V shed 5 bases and J shed 5 bases, with 15 bases lying between them. This CDR3 is 14 amino acids long. Here the CDR3 DNA reads TGTGCCAGCAGTCCGGGACAATATAGGACTGAAGCTTTCTTT. It specifies CASSPGQYRTEAFF.

This sequence joins TRBV5-1 and TRBJ2-3; D perhaps matches TRBD1 (6 bases). V lost 5 bases to trimming and J lost 1 base, with 11 bases between them. CDR1 and CDR2 from the germline V gene are SGHRS and YFSETQ. The CDR3 loop spans 14 amino acids. The chain's CDR3 is CASSSDSRTDTQYF. The CDR3 DNA is TGCGCCAGCAGTTCGGACAGTCGCACAGATACGCAGTATTTT.

This chain joins TRBV7-2 and TRBJ1-2, with a tentative D call TRBD1 (5 bases). Germline values: CDR1 SGHTA, CDR2 FQGNSA. The CDR3 is 14 amino acids. Trimming cost V 4 bases and J 4 bases, with 13 bases left between them. The CDR3 region has the DNA TGTGCCAGCAGCTCCGACCAGGGTCCCTATGGCTACACCTTC. This gives the protein CASSSDQGPYGYTF.

This clone was picked up a small number of times. The rearrangement joins TRBV9 to TRBJ2-5; TRBD2 agrees at 9 bases. V gave up 0 bases and J gave up 5 bases; unmatched junction bases: 8. Germline CDR1 and CDR2: SGDLS and YYNGEE. This CDR3 is 16 amino acids long. CDR3 sequence: CASSVDPGGRGETQYF. CDR3 DNA: TGTGCCAGCAGCGTAGATCCGGGCGGGAGGGGGGAGACCCAGTACTTC.

The chain recombines TRBV7-2 with TRBJ2-7; D gene ambiguous. Germline assignment: CDR1 SGHTA and CDR2 FQGNSA. Trimming removed 4 bases from V and 0 bases from J, with 13 bases in between. The CDR3 runs 15 residues. CDR3 sequence (DNA): TGTGCCAGCAGCTCGTCAGGAAGTGGCTCCTACGAGCAGTACTTC. It encodes CASSSSGSGSYEQYF.